This T cell receptor beta chain was identified in a study of shared clonotypes between healthy human individuals. Study findings and constraints: Across subsets, estimated richness was generally greater for naive than for memory populations. Despite large depth, rarefaction showed incomplete sorted-subset sequencing. Lower generation probabilities were found for non-shared clonotypes than for those shared by all four donors.

Several immunoSEQ 96-well plates shared each subset's DNA, each plate a replicate. Generated by immunoSEQ multiplex PCR, the TCRdb table keeps only in-frame clones and is missing some. This table holds hundreds of thousands of clones, under 80% found once. The CDR3 extends over 17 amino acids. V shed 4 bases, J shed 0 bases, and the junction held 3 bases outside the gene matches. Germline V gives CDR1 LGHNA, CDR2 YNFKEQ. Concerning this clone itself: Its antigen is unknown.

This clonotype was obtained from a woman aged 25-40 years in good health. The sample was memory CD4+ T cells sorted from blood. Subset here: CD45RA-negative fraction. The rearrangement uses TRBV4-2 and TRBJ2-3; 14 bases agree with TRBD2. The CDR3 nucleotides are TGTGCCAGCAGCCCGACTAGCGGGAGGGTAAGCACAGATACGCAGTATTTT. It translates to CASSPTSGRVSTDTQYF.